This T cell receptor (beta chain) is from a study of blood T cells in healthy people across ages. Study-wide points: Age brought a roughly linear fall in TCR beta diversity measured per million T cells.

A second PCR, run for about 6 to 11 cycles, used a sample-barcoded 5' primer plus a J-beta primer mix. TCRdb reprocessed the 5' RACE reads with MiXCR, giving one entry per CDR3 protein. The sample holds 700,000 to 800,000 distinct CDR3 sequences, roughly 44% seen once. The germline V gene has CDR1 LNHNV and CDR2 YYDKDF (reference sequence). The V gene end was trimmed by 3 bases and the J gene end by 4 bases; junction bases not matched to a gene: 14. The CDR3 extends over 17 amino acids. There are a few counts of this clonotype. Its antigen is not identified. The sample was blood. V gene TRBV15 combines with J gene TRBJ2-5; TRBD2 matches 7 bases. The source of this sequence is a woman aged 60 to 75 in good health. CDR3 DNA sequence: TGTGCCACCAGCAGCCCCTCAGTGGCTAGCGGCTTAGAGACCCAGTACTTC. Protein product: CATSSPSVASGLETQYF.